The sequence of this T cell receptor beta chain was determined in a study of tumor-infiltrating lymphocytes in oesophageal squamous cell carcinoma. TCRdb re-called the reads through MiXCR, storing one row per CDR3 protein. The data hold roughly 11,000 distinct CDR3 sequences, with 58% observed a single time. Per germline, CDR1 MDHEN and CDR2 SYDVKM. This CDR3 region has 15 residues. The trim removed 5 bases at V and 7 bases at J, leaving 11 bases unmatched. The source is a female donor with esophageal squamous cell carcinoma. Sequencing input: blood. This chain links TRBV28 with TRBJ1-1; 9 bases map to TRBD1. The CDR3, as DNA: TGTGCCAGCAGTCTACCGGGACAGGGTTATATTGAAGCTTTCTTT. This sequence encodes CASSLPGQGYIEAFF.